A selection of T cell receptor beta chains follows, all from one sample in a study of blood T cells in healthy people across ages. MiXCR was run by TCRdb on the 5' RACE reads, yielding one entry per CDR3 protein. The sample lists around 1.5 million distinct CDR3 sequences; roughly a third were seen once. Sequenced input: blood. Receptors originate from a woman in her twenties or thirties in good health. The CDR3 runs from the conserved cysteine through the conserved F or W. A D gene is named only where the DNA matches it firmly.

TRBV4-2	TRBJ1-2	NA	CASSQDTTGSNYGYTF
TRBV29-1	TRBJ2-7	NA	CSVEAGWSSYEQYF
TRBV20-1	TRBJ2-1	NA	CSASWTEYNEQFF
TRBV12-3/TRBV12-4	TRBJ2-3	TRBD2	CASHLGGRADTQYF
TRBV2	NA	NA	CASSNLRTQYF
TRBV27	TRBJ2-5	NA	CASSISGEQYF
TRBV11-1	TRBJ2-1	NA	CASSLLPLSYNEQFF
TRBV7-6	TRBJ2-7	NA	CASSSSFGSDHEQYF
TRBV6-4	TRBJ1-2	NA	CASSDSLGWSVSGYTF
TRBV6-1	TRBJ2-5	TRBD1	CASSENQGGRETQYF
TRBV10-3	TRBJ2-7	TRBD1	CAIRSTGDHEQYF
TRBV10-3	TRBJ2-1	NA	CAISENQGYNEQFF
TRBV7-9	TRBJ2-1	NA	CASSNRGGLGNEQFF
TRBV12-3/TRBV12-4	TRBJ1-2	NA	CASGSGLPGGYGYTF
TRBV24-1	TRBJ1-1	TRBD1	CATREQGDKTEAFF
TRBV3-1	TRBJ2-7	TRBD1	CASSIWTGGFTYEQYF
TRBV27	TRBJ2-1	TRBD2	CASSYRGSVRGRAHGQFF
TRBV25-1	TRBJ2-3	NA	CASSEYGGDTQYF
TRBV7-2	TRBJ1-2	TRBD1	CASSLSGQGNYGYTF
TRBV2	TRBJ2-7	TRBD1	CASRTGQATYEQYF
TRBV20-1	TRBJ2-3	NA	CSPCGYDTQYF
TRBV29-1	TRBJ1-5	NA	CSVVQGSGQPQHF
TRBV9	TRBJ1-5	TRBD1	CASSAGDRGNQPQHF
TRBV29-1	TRBJ2-3	NA	CSVGGILDTQYF
TRBV5-1	TRBJ1-2	NA	CASSGPGTSKGYTF
TRBV24-1	TRBJ1-5	NA	CATSGLREEPQHF
TRBV27	TRBJ2-2	NA	CASSPPGEDPGELFF
TRBV20-1	TRBJ2-3	TRBD2	CSAKYGGSTDTQYF
TRBV29-1	TRBJ1-2	NA	CSVETAANYGYTF
TRBV20-1	TRBJ2-2	TRBD1	CSARDTGGYTGELFF
TRBV10-3	TRBJ2-1	NA	CAIIDANNEQFF
TRBV11-1	TRBJ2-7	TRBD1	CASSFRDRDVEQYF
TRBV3-1	TRBJ2-2	TRBD2	CASSALAVRLAGELFF
TRBV27	TRBJ2-1	NA	CASSFRGVNEQFF
TRBV15	TRBJ1-2	NA	CATSTTNEGYGYTF
TRBV9	TRBJ1-1	NA	CASSVAGGPTEAFF
TRBV20-1	TRBJ2-7	NA	CSARDIWDYEQYF
TRBV2	TRBJ2-5	TRBD2	CASSETSGRPRETQYF
TRBV11-2	TRBJ1-6	NA	CASSRGDTNHSPLHF
TRBV12-3/TRBV12-4	TRBJ2-7	TRBD2	CASNVAGVYEQYF
TRBV20-1	TRBJ2-7	NA	CSASGRDTYEQYF
TRBV5-1	TRBJ1-2	NA	CASSSGLGYGYTF
TRBV4-2	TRBJ1-6	NA	CASSPGPQVLYNSPLHF
TRBV11-1	TRBJ2-3	TRBD2	CASSGLAETTNLDTQYF
TRBV20-1	TRBJ2-1	NA	CSARLGQRGNEQFF
TRBV13	NA	NA	CASRDMGEQYF
TRBV7-8	TRBJ2-1	TRBD2	CASSFIAGADNEQFF
TRBV28	TRBJ2-7	TRBD1	CASSSTGGNMGLYEQYF
TRBV27	TRBJ1-6	NA	CASSPTPQRSSYNSPLHF
TRBV25-1	TRBJ2-1	NA	CASSEPATFRDEQFF